This TCR beta chain is from a study of blood T cell repertoires in COVID-19. Across the whole study: Sites across the United States, Italy and Spain contributed samples from acute and convalescent COVID-19.

Authors' data handling: Estimation of nucleated cell counts relied on the amplification of reference gene primers. The repertoire was sequenced with immunoSEQ multiplex PCR; TCRdb's copy has only in-frame clones and lacks some. V, J and clone size reflect that table, while D and trimming were determined from the DNA. Of 130,000 or so clones in the sample, roughly 84% were seen once. The CDR3 covers 14 residues. Trimming left V 6 bases short and J 5 bases short, with 15 bases between. Germline V gene lookup returns CDR1 SGHRS and CDR2 YFSETQ. The receptor was isolated from a man aged 60-69 years with acute or convalescent COVID-19. The source material was peripheral blood. This sequence joins TRBV5-1 and TRBJ1-5; D is ambiguous. CDR3 amino acids: CASKETGGDQPQHF. As DNA, the CDR3 is TGCGCCAGCAAAGAGACGGGTGGAGATCAGCCCCAGCATTTT.